This TCR beta chain was captured in a study of shared clonotypes between healthy human individuals (dated by TCRdb to about 2020). Describing the broader study: The cohort included three men and a couple of women between 18 and 49 years of age. To estimate repertoire size and how much clonotype sharing occurs between individuals, the study deeply sequenced the blood TCR repertoires of five or six healthy adults. Different laboratories and diverse techniques were used to prepare libraries and sequence TCR repertoires, to increase sequencing depth and limit assay-specific biases. Between about 0.94 and 8.9 billion PBMCs per donor were obtained by leukapheresis.

Paper-wide results and their limitations: Pairwise subsampling indicated that sequencing depth was expected to affect the degree of clonotype sharing among donors. Because the study included only a small number of donors, the genetic and exposure-history diversity represented was limited. Only blood was sampled, and tissue TCR repertoires likely differ from those in blood.

Worth noting for this clone: Its specific antigen is unknown. No base quality values were provided; no much bigger clone lies one nucleotide off.

Trimmed from V: 3 bases; trimmed from J: 2 bases; junction bases lacking a gene match: 3. Counted from cysteine to phenylalanine, this CDR3 has 15 amino acids. The only DNA kept is the CDR3, 45 bases in frame from the first base. Looking up the germline V gene yields CDR1 MNHNS and CDR2 SASEGT. Donors were healthy HIV-negative adults with no recently reported acute infections or vaccinations. Every donor was a Caucasian adult residing in Nashville, Tennessee, USA. For unsorted samples, some 90 million PBMCs were counted, and genomic DNA was extracted using the QIAamp DNA Blood Mini kit. Blood was obtained by leukapheresis, after which PBMCs were separated by Ficoll-Histopaque density gradient centrifugation and cryopreserved in liquid nitrogen vapor phase. Using the deep immunoSEQ assay, TCR CDR3 regions were amplified from genomic DNA by multiplex PCR. Extracted genomic DNA from each cell subset was spread evenly across all wells of several immunoSEQ 96-well plates, with each plate serving as a replicate. For unsorted PBMC, 300 to 350 ng genomic DNA, equal to tens of thousands of T cell genomes, was loaded into each replicate PCR. Unsorted PBMC genomic DNA was sequenced across ten immunoSEQ deep assay plates. The purified libraries were quantified using a Qubit 3.0 fluorometer, sized with a Bioanalyzer 2100, and then quantified again using the KAPA Library Quantification kit. A separate single-read 150-cycle Illumina NextSeq 550 flow cell was used to sequence each immunoSEQ 96-well plate. The published analysis was carried out like this. Because only junctional sequences without quality scores were contained in the immunoSEQ output, filtering matching that applied to full-length reads could not be performed. Sequences were annotated with PyIR, a Python wrapper for IgBLAST v1.9, using IMGT germline references to assign V/J genes and CDR3. Reads were filtered out if the reads had weak V/J assignments (E-value above 1e-6), no CDR3, stop codons, out-of-frame junctions, or ambiguous translated residues. V3J clonotypes were defined by identical inferred V gene, J gene, and CDR3 amino acid sequence. Percentage overlap between repertoires was calculated by dividing the number of shared unique clonotypes by the size of the smaller repertoire. Repertoire richness was assessed with RTK rarefaction, the Chao1 estimator, and Recon v2.1 estimates of unobserved clonotypes. The clones in this table, taken by TCRdb from immuneACCESS, are in-frame only. Not every clone is retained; where verified, under half of the shortfall comes from an unresolved V gene, and the cause of the rest is unknown. V, J and clone size are taken as reported in that table, and D and trimming were inferred from the DNA itself. Counted in this sample were some 530,000 clones; approximately 84% of them appeared once. The ten largest clones take up 9.5% to 15% of the sample.

The chain employs TRBV6-1 and TRBJ2-3; 9 bases in the junction line up with TRBD2. Sequencing was done on a sample of PBMCs. This sequence originates from a woman aged 35 to 49 in good health. Some clones in this sample may be carry-over from other donors' samples. The CDR3 region reads CASSELAGDTDTQYF. The DNA sequence follows: TGTGCCAGCAGTGAGTTAGCGGGGGACACAGATACGCAGTATTTT.